A selection of T cell receptor beta chains follows, all from one sample in a study of beta chain features in type 1 diabetes. The method was immunoSEQ multiplex PCR; TCRdb's version includes in-frame clones alone and lacks a portion of them. The sample lists 150,000 to 170,000 clones, about a tenth occurring once. The material sequenced was central memory CD4+ T cells from blood. These receptors were obtained from a man aged 25-45 years with type 1 diabetes. CDR3s include the opening cysteine and the closing phenylalanine or tryptophan.

len	v_gene	j_gene	CDR3aa
13	TRBV18	TRBJ2-7	CASSPPGGHEQYF
15	TRBV28	TRBJ2-7	CASSVPGQGFSEQYF
11	TRBV7-7	TRBJ2-5	CASSPQETQYF
15	TRBV6-5	TRBJ2-7	CASSKTSGRLHEQYF
14	TRBV27	TRBJ2-2	CASSLYRDTGELFF
15	TRBV29-1	TRBJ2-3	CSVEHLAGGADTQYF
13	TRBV2	TRBJ2-7	CASSAVSVYEQYF
15	TRBV30	TRBJ2-3	CAWSGGTGAGDTQYF
15	TRBV7-3	TRBJ2-2	CASNSGQTNTGELFF
16	TRBV11-2	TRBJ2-7	CASSALGSGVTYEQYF
13	TRBV5-4	TRBJ2-3	CASNTRGQDTQYF
13	TRBV19	TRBJ2-5	CASSRGGGETQYF
13	TRBV19	TRBJ2-3	CASSSGSTDTQYF
16	TRBV10-3	TRBJ2-3	CAISGGTSGRGDTQYF
16	TRBV5-4	TRBJ2-5	CASSPHSGGREETQYF
15	TRBV5-6	TRBJ2-1	CASSLLRLAGNEQFF
14	TRBV28	TRBJ2-1	CASSFLPAYNEQFF
16	TRBV30	TRBJ2-1	CAWSVYRVSSYNEQFF
15	TRBV5-1	TRBJ2-5	CASSLGGAGEETQYF
15	TRBV7-2	TRBJ2-1	CASSFGLPSYNEQFF